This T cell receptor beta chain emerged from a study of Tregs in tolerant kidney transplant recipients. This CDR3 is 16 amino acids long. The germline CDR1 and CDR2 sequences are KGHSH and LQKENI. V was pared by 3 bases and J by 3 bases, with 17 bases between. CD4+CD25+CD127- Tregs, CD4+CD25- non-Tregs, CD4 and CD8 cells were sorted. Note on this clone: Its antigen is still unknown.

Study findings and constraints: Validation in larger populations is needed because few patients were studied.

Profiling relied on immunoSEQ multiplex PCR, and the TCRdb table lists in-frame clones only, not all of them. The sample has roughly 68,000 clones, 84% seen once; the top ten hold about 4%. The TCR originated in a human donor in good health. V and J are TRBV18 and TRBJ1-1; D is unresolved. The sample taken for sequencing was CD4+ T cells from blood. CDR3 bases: TGTGCCAGCTCACCGATTAATATGTTGGTCTACACTGAAGCTTTCTTT. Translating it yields CASSPINMLVYTEAFF.